Listed here is a single T cell receptor beta chain. Its specific antigen is unknown. No base-level quality is on record; no much larger clone is a single base apart. The entry originates in a study of shared clonotypes between healthy human individuals (dated by TCRdb to the early 2020s). Context from the whole study: A couple of women and three men aged 18 to 49 years were included in the cohort. Different laboratories and diverse techniques were used to prepare libraries and sequence TCR repertoires, to increase sequencing depth and limit assay-specific biases. Leukapheresis yielded between about 0.94 and 8.9 billion PBMCs per donor. Per donor, three plates each were used for CD4 naive and CD4 memory, two for CD8 naive, and one for CD8 memory. The study deeply sequenced blood TCR repertoires of about 5 healthy adults to estimate repertoire size and the extent of clonotype sharing between individuals. Paper-wide results and their limitations: Clonotypes shared by all four sorted-subset donors showed higher generation probabilities than non-shared clonotypes. Because the study included only a small number of donors, the genetic and exposure-history diversity represented was limited. Naive subsets generally had larger estimated clonotype richness than memory subsets did. Sampling was restricted to blood, and TCR repertoires in tissues likely differ from the TCR repertoires found in blood. Even with the large sequencing depth, rarefaction of the sorted-subset datasets indicated that sequencing was incomplete. When a handful of donors were compared, the shared fraction of clonotypes was around 5% for naive CD4, less than 4% for naive CD8, roughly 2.5% for memory CD4, and 0.35% to 0.5% for memory CD8. Pairwise subsampling led to the expectation that sequencing depth would affect the degree of clonotype sharing among donors.

Looking up the germline V gene yields CDR1 MNHEY and CDR2 SVGAGI. Deletion took 5 bases off V and 9 bases off J, with a span of 13 bases between the germline ends. The CDR3, from cysteine to phenylalanine, totals 12 residues. The kept DNA is CDR3 alone, 36 bases in frame from the first base. Donors were healthy HIV-negative adults with no recently reported acute infections or vaccinations. Every donor was a Caucasian adult living in Nashville, Tennessee, USA. CD4+ T cells were enriched by magnetic negative selection; naive cells were then positively selected on CD45RA, and the negative fraction formed the memory subset. Blood was collected by leukapheresis, and PBMCs were isolated by Ficoll-Histopaque density gradient centrifugation and then cryopreserved in liquid nitrogen vapor phase. Analytical flow cytometry was used to check the purity and quantity of each magnetically sorted T cell population. Genomic DNA was isolated from each sorted fraction and quantified by UV absorbance on a Nanodrop 2000c.

Using the deep immunoSEQ assay, multiplex PCR amplified TCR CDR3 regions from genomic DNA. Extracted genomic DNA from each cell subset was spread evenly across all wells of several immunoSEQ 96-well plates, with each plate serving as a replicate. Each replicate PCR for sorted subsets received around 0.2 ug genomic DNA, equal to about 30,000 T cell genomes. Purified libraries were measured with a Qubit 3.0 fluorometer, size-checked on a Bioanalyzer 2100, and measured again with the KAPA Library Quantification kit. A separate single-read 150-cycle Illumina NextSeq 550 flow cell was used to sequence each immunoSEQ 96-well plate. Per the source publication's procedure: The immunoSEQ output contained only junctional sequences without quality scores, so filtering could not match that applied to full-length reads. Sequences were annotated with PyIR, a Python wrapper for IgBLAST v1.9, using IMGT germline references to assign V/J genes and CDR3. Reads with weak V/J assignments (E-value above 1e-6), missing CDR3, stop codons, out-of-frame junctions, or ambiguous translated residues were removed. V3J clonotypes were defined as sequences sharing the same inferred V gene, J gene, and CDR3 amino acid sequence. To compute the percentage overlap between repertoires, the number of shared unique clonotypes was divided by the size of the smaller repertoire. Repertoire richness was assessed with RTK rarefaction, the Chao1 estimator, and Recon v2.1 estimates of unobserved clonotypes. Generation probabilities were computed with OLGA for all TCRbeta clonotypes obtained by the gDNA method from four donors. TCRdb holds this immuneACCESS table with in-frame rearrangements only. Some clones are missing; in checked studies, unresolved V genes explain under half, and the rest has no known cause. D and trimming come from the DNA, and the V and J calls and clone size come from that table. In all, the sample holds a few hundred thousand clones, and approximately 70% of those were seen once. The ten most abundant clones make up approximately 12% of the sample.

The origin of this receptor is a man aged 25 to 40 in good health. Material for sequencing was memory CD4+ T cells sorted from blood. In the paper's terms, the cell subset or site label means: CD45RA-negative fraction. The sequence joins TRBV6-5 to TRBJ1-1; 5 matching bases give a weak D call of TRBD1. CDR3 loop: CASSTRQYQAFF. The bases are TGTGCCAGCAGTACCCGACAGTATCAAGCTTTCTTT.